A selection of T cell receptor beta chains follows, all from one sample in a study of cytomegalovirus exposure and HLA in healthy donors. Sequencing was performed with immunoSEQ multiplex PCR; in TCRdb, only in-frame clones are kept and a portion is missing. Among around 200,000 clones listed, over 80% were seen once. The sequenced sample was PBMCs. The source is a man aged 50-59 years in good health and CMV-seronegative. Both conserved end residues are part of each CDR3. Each record gives: J gene, D gene, clone size, V gene, CDR3 protein, CDR3 DNA. D genes are given only for firm matches. Size is omitted from some rows. Given values are once, few, many or a class for expanded clones.

TRBJ1-4,.,few,TRBV19,CASSKFQGQNEKLFF,TGTGCCAGTAGTAAGTTTCAGGGCCAGAATGAAAAACTGTTTTTT
TRBJ2-7,.,few,TRBV12-5,CASGHYEQYF,TGTGCTAGTGGGCATTACGAGCAGTACTTC
TRBJ2-6,.,once,TRBV19,CASSPAGPRTGANVLTF,TGTGCCAGTAGTCCTGCGGGACCGCGCACTGGGGCCAACGTCCTGACTTTC
TRBJ2-7,.,once,TRBV28,CASSITEYGQYF,TGTGCCAGCAGTATCACAGAGTACGGGCAGTACTTC
TRBJ1-4,.,few,TRBV21-1,CASSKSGREKLFF,TGTGCCAGCAGCAAAAGCGGTAGGGAAAAACTGTTTTTT
TRBJ2-5,.,many,TRBV4-1,CASSRKGEETQYF,TGCGCCAGCAGCCGGAAGGGGGAGGAGACCCAGTACTTC
TRBJ2-5,.,.,TRBV5-8,CASSLAQVNQETQYF,TGTGCCAGCAGCTTGGCACAGGTCAACCAAGAGACCCAGTACTTC
TRBJ2-7,.,.,TRBV28,CASGPGSLYEQYF,TGTGCCAGCGGGCCAGGGTCCCTCTACGAGCAGTACTTC
TRBJ2-2,TRBD2,.,TRBV6-5,CASSYSRLASGELFF,TGTGCCAGCAGTTACTCGAGACTAGCGTCCGGGGAGCTGTTTTTT
TRBJ2-1,.,.,TRBV28,CASSSGQNEQFF,TGTGCCAGCAGTTCCGGACAGAATGAGCAGTTCTTC
TRBJ2-1,TRBD2,.,TRBV9,CASSVTSGSYNEQFF,TGTGCCAGCAGCGTGACTAGCGGATCTTACAATGAGCAGTTCTTC
TRBJ2-5,TRBD2,.,TRBV7-3,CASSLGGGGWETQYF,TGTGCCAGCAGCTTAGGCGGGGGAGGCTGGGAGACCCAGTACTTC
TRBJ2-1,TRBD2,.,TRBV13,CASSSTSGGIKQFF,TGTGCCAGCAGCTCGACTAGCGGGGGGATTAAGCAGTTCTTC
TRBJ2-2,TRBD1,.,TRBV19,CASSMYGDRLLNTGELFF,TGTGCCAGTAGTATGTATGGGGACAGGCTATTGAACACCGGGGAGCTGTTTTTT
TRBJ2-7,.,.,TRBV5-5,CASSLAQFYEQYF,TGTGCCAGCAGCTTGGCCCAGTTCTACGAGCAGTACTTC
TRBJ2-5,TRBD1,.,TRBV6-6,CASSWGQEPQETQYF,TGTGCCAGCAGTTGGGGACAGGAGCCCCAAGAGACCCAGTACTTC
TRBJ1-5,TRBD1,.,TRBV7-2,CASSLGQGEPQHF,TGTGCCAGCAGCTTGGGACAGGGGGAGCCCCAGCATTTT
TRBJ1-4,TRBD1,.,TRBV6-1,CASSGSRTGYFNEKLFF,TGTGCCAGCAGTGGCTCTCGGACAGGATACTTTAATGAAAAACTGTTTTTT
TRBJ2-6,.,.,TRBV19,CASSIRSGANVLTF,TGTGCCAGTAGTATCAGATCTGGGGCCAACGTCCTGACTTTC
TRBJ2-7,TRBD2,.,TRBV19,CASSIGRGLAGGEQYF,TGTGCCAGTAGTATAGGACGGGGACTAGCGGGAGGCGAGCAGTACTTC
TRBJ2-7,TRBD1,.,TRBV6-5,CASSRDRDRAYEQYF,TGTGCCAGCAGTAGAGACCGGGACAGAGCCTACGAGCAGTACTTC
TRBJ2-5,TRBD1,.,TRBV7-9,CASSRTGAREETQYF,TGTGCCAGCAGCCGGACAGGGGCTAGGGAAGAGACCCAGTACTTC
TRBJ2-5,.,.,TRBV5-1,CASSLWSEETQYF,TGCGCCAGCAGCCTGTGGAGTGAGGAGACCCAGTACTTC
TRBJ2-7,TRBD1,.,TRBV7-2,CASSSGTGFYEQYF,TGTGCCAGCAGCTCGGGGACAGGTTTCTACGAGCAGTACTTC
TRBJ2-7,.,.,TRBV30,CAWTAGRLGGEQYF,TGTGCCTGGACCGCCGGGCGACTAGGTGGCGAGCAGTACTTC
TRBJ2-3,.,few,TRBV5-4,CASSLILGARTDTQYF,TGTGCCAGCAGCCTCATCCTGGGGGCACGCACAGATACGCAGTATTTT
TRBJ1-5,.,.,TRBV5-6,CASSFAGPYQPQHF,TGTGCCAGCAGCTTCGCAGGGCCTTACCAGCCCCAGCATTTT
TRBJ2-3,TRBD1,once,TRBV9,CASSDRGATDTQYF,TGTGCCAGCAGCGACAGGGGGGCCACAGATACGCAGTATTTT
TRBJ2-4,TRBD2,once,TRBV5-8,CASRPTSDIQYF,TGTGCCAGCAGGCCGACTAGCGACATTCAGTACTTC
TRBJ1-5,.,.,TRBV6-5,CASRGADLGNQPQHF,TGTGCCAGCAGGGGAGCGGATCTAGGCAATCAGCCCCAGCATTTT
TRBJ1-2,.,once,TRBV5-1,CASSSQGNKGINYGYTF,TGCGCCAGCAGCTCCCAGGGGAATAAAGGGATTAACTATGGCTACACCTTC
TRBJ2-7,.,.,TRBV6-1,CASSNPGTPTYEQYF,TGTGCCAGCAGTAATCCCGGGACACCCACCTACGAGCAGTACTTC
TRBJ2-6,.,.,TRBV7-9,CASNSFTGANVLTF,TGTGCCAGCAACTCCTTCACGGGAGCCAACGTCCTGACTTTC
TRBJ1-6,.,.,TRBV11-1,CASSQGHPGSYNSPLHF,TGTGCCAGCAGCCAGGGACATCCAGGCTCCTATAATTCACCCCTCCACTTT
TRBJ2-2,.,.,TRBV5-1,CASSYTGWSGELFF,TGCGCCAGCAGTTACACAGGGTGGTCCGGGGAGCTGTTTTTT
TRBJ2-7,TRBD1,.,TRBV28,CASSLLGDRDYEQYF,TGTGCCAGCAGTTTATTGGGGGACAGGGACTACGAGCAGTACTTC
TRBJ1-4,.,.,TRBV4-2,CASSQDKAGEKLFF,TGTGCCAGCAGCCAAGATAAAGCAGGCGAAAAACTGTTTTTT
TRBJ2-5,.,.,TRBV4-1,CASSQARASGAQETQYF,TGCGCCAGCAGCCAAGCGAGAGCCTCAGGGGCCCAAGAGACCCAGTACTTC
TRBJ1-1,TRBD1,few,TRBV5-1,CASSLSNLGTAYTEAFF,TGCGCCAGCAGCTTGAGCAACTTAGGGACAGCTTACACTGAAGCTTTCTTT
TRBJ2-2,.,.,TRBV9,CASSADILTGELFF,TGTGCCAGCAGCGCAGATATCTTGACCGGGGAGCTGTTTTTT
TRBJ1-2,TRBD1,.,TRBV6-5,CASSYSGTGASGYTF,TGTGCCAGCAGTTATTCAGGGACAGGGGCTAGTGGCTACACCTTC
TRBJ2-7,TRBD1,few,TRBV27,CASRPQGRSYEQYF,TGTGCCAGCAGGCCACAGGGGAGATCCTACGAGCAGTACTTC
TRBJ2-2,.,once,TRBV14,CASSQATGGVTRARTGELFF,TGTGCCAGCAGCCAAGCGACTGGAGGGGTCACCAGGGCGAGGACCGGGGAGCTGTTTTTT
TRBJ2-7,TRBD1,.,TRBV10-3,CAISEGSGTGEHEQYF,TGTGCCATCAGTGAAGGGTCCGGGACAGGGGAGCACGAGCAGTACTTC
TRBJ1-2,.,.,TRBV11-2,CASSLGYRQALWGYTF,TGTGCCAGCAGCTTAGGGTACAGGCAGGCGCTCTGGGGCTACACCTTC
TRBJ1-5,TRBD1,.,TRBV19,CASSIADRVSNQPQHF,TGTGCCAGTAGTATAGCAGACAGGGTTAGCAATCAGCCCCAGCATTTT
TRBJ2-5,TRBD2,.,TRBV6-6,CASSSPSGVAGETQYF,TGTGCCAGCAGTTCCCCTAGCGGGGTGGCGGGAGAGACCCAGTACTTC
TRBJ2-1,TRBD2,.,TRBV29-1,CSVEGPTSGGTSDEQFF,TGCAGCGTTGAAGGGCCAACTAGCGGGGGCACGTCGGATGAGCAGTTCTTC